This TCR beta chain was profiled in a study of blood T cell repertoires in COVID-19. On the study more broadly: COVID-19 samples, acute and convalescent, were from the United States, Italy and Spain.

The table came from immunoSEQ multiplex PCR; TCRdb's copy has only in-frame clones and leaves some out. The table lists roughly 170,000 clones, more than 80% of them singletons, with 6% to 8.5% in the top ten. There are 16 residues in the CDR3. The germline CDR1 and CDR2 sequences are MGHRA and YSYEKL. Germline trimming cut 2 bases from V and 6 bases from J; bases unmatched to any gene: 7. This chain connects TRBV4-1 to TRBJ2-1; the match to TRBD2 covers 10 bases. The receptor comes from a human donor in a cohort sampled during active COVID-19. Sequencing was done on a sample of peripheral blood. The CDR3 DNA is TGCGCCAGCAGCCAAATCGGGACTAGCGTGTCCAATGAGCAGTTCTTC. Residues: CASSQIGTSVSNEQFF.